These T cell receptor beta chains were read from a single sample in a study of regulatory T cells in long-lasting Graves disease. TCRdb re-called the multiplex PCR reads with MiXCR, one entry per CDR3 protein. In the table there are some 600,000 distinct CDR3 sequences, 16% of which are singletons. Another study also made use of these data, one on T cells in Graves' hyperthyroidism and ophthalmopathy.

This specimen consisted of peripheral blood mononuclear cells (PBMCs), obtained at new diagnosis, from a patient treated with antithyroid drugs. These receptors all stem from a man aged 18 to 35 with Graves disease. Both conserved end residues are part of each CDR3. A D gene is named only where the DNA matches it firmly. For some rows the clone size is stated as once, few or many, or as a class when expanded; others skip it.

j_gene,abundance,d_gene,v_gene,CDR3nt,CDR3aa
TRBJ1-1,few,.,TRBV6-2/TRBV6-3,TGTGCCAGCAGTGGAGAGTACACTGAAGCTTTCTTT,CASSGEYTEAFF
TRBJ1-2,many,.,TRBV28,TGTGCCAGCACCCTGGAGGGGCCCTCATCCTATGGCTACACCTTC,CASTLEGPSSYGYTF
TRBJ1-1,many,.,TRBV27,TGTGCCAGCAGTTTATCTCAGGGTTCCCACACTGAAGCTTTCTTT,CASSLSQGSHTEAFF
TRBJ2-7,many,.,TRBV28,TGTGCCAGCAGTCCACCGGACTACGAGCAGTACTTC,CASSPPDYEQYF
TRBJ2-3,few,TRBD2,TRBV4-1,TGCGCCAGCAGCCAAGATCTTAGGACTAGCGGTGGTACGCAGTATTTT,CASSQDLRTSGGTQYF
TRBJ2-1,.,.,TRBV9,TGTGCCAGCAGCGTCACAGGGACGAGCTCCTACAATGAGCAGTTCTTC,CASSVTGTSSYNEQFF
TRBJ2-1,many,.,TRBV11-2,TGTGCCAGCAGCTTAGACTCCTCCCTGGAACAGTTCTTC,CASSLDSSLEQFF
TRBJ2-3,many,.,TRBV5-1,TGCGCCAGCAGCCCAACCCCGTGGGCTATGACTACGCAGTATTTT,CASSPTPWAMTTQYF
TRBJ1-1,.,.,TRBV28,TGTGCCAGCAGTTTATCCGGGGGCTTTGAAGCTTTCTTT,CASSLSGGFEAFF
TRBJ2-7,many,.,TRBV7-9,TGTGCCAGCAGCTCTCGAGTGGGAGACGAGCAGTACTTC,CASSSRVGDEQYF
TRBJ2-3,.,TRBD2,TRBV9,TGTGCCAGCAGCCCCCGGGGAGGGCTGTTCTCAGATACGCAGTATTTT,CASSPRGGLFSDTQYF
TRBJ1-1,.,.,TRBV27,TGTGCCAGCAGTTTACAAGCCCCTCAGGGGCGCAAGAACACTGAAGCTTTCTTT,CASSLQAPQGRKNTEAFF
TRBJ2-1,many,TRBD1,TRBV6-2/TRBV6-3,TGTGCCATCCGAGTCCAGGGGGCGCTTAGCAATGAGCAGTTCTTC,CAIRVQGALSNEQFF
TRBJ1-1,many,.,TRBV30,TGTGCCTGGGTTCGTGGGGCGAGGACTGAAGCTTTCTTT,CAWVRGARTEAFF
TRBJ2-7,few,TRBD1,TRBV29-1,TGCAGCGTTGTCCTCCAGGGGGTGAGGGAGCAGTACTTC,CSVVLQGVREQYF
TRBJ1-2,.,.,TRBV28,TGTGCCAGCGCCCAAGGGGGGACTAACTATGGCTACACCTTC,CASAQGGTNYGYTF
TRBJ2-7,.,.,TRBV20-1,TGCAGTGCTAGAGATTCGATTACCTACGAGCAGTACTTC,CSARDSITYEQYF
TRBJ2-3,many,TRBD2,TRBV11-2,TGTGCCAGCAGCTTAGGGGGGGGACTCACAGATACGCAGTATTTT,CASSLGGGLTDTQYF
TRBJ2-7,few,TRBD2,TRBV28,TGTGCCAGCAGTTTAGCCGGGACTAGCGGGAGTAACGGGCAGTACTTC,CASSLAGTSGSNGQYF
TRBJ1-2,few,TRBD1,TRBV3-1,TGTGCCAGCAGCCCCGGCTATCAGGGGGACTATGGCTACACCTTC,CASSPGYQGDYGYTF
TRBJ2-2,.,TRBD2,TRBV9,TGTGCCAGCAGTCCCCGAAGCGGGAGGGCAACCGGGGAGCTGTTTTTT,CASSPRSGRATGELFF
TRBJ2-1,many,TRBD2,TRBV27,TGTGCCAGCAATCGGGGCGGGAGCTCCTACAATGAGCAGTTCTTC,CASNRGGSSYNEQFF
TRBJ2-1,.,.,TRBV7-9,TGTGCCAGCAGCTTAGAGGGCCCAGAGCGGTTCTTC,CASSLEGPERFF
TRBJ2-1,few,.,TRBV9,TGTGCCAGCAGCGTACGAGCGGTAGCGGACTACAATGAGCAGTTCTTC,CASSVRAVADYNEQFF
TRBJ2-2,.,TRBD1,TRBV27,TGTGCCAGCAGTTCTATGGGACAGTATGGCGGGGAGCTGTTTTTT,CASSSMGQYGGELFF
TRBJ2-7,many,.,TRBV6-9,TGTGCCAGCAGTTTAAACCGACTAGTAATCCTCTACGAGCAGTACTTC,CASSLNRLVILYEQYF
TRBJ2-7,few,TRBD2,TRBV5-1,TGCGCCAGCAGCCCTCCGACTAGCGGGAGGGCCCACGAGCAGTACTTC,CASSPPTSGRAHEQYF
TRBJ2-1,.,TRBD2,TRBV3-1,TGTGCCAGCAGCCAGCGACTAGCGGGAGGGGTACGTGAGCAGTTCTTC,CASSQRLAGGVREQFF
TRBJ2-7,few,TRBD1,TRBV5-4,TGTGCCAGCAGCTCAACCGGGACAGGGGGCTCCTACGAGCAGTACTTC,CASSSTGTGGSYEQYF
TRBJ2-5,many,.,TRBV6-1,TGTGCCAGCGACACCATCGGGACCCAGTACTTC,CASDTIGTQYF
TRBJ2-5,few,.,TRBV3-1,TGTGCCAGCAGCCAACGACCGGAGACCCAGTACTTC,CASSQRPETQYF
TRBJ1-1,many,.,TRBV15,TGTGCCACCAGCAGAGAAAGCCCCCAGGGACTAGAGTGGAACACTGAAGCTTTCTTT,CATSRESPQGLEWNTEAFF
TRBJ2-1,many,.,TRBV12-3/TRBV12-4,TGTGCCAGCAGTTTCATCAGGGCCAACAATGAGCAGTTCTTC,CASSFIRANNEQFF
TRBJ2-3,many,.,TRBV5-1,TGCGCCAGCAGCTTGGAAACAAGAAGCACAGATACGCAGTATTTT,CASSLETRSTDTQYF
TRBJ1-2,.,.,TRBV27,TGTGCCAGCAGTTTAATAGGCCAGGGCAGGCGGGATGGCTACACCTTC,CASSLIGQGRRDGYTF
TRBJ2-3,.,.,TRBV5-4,TGTGCCAGCAGCTTGGGGCAGAGAATCACAGATACGCAGTATTTT,CASSLGQRITDTQYF
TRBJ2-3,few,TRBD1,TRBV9,TGTGCCAGCAGCGTAGGCTACAGGGGGGAGGTAAGCGGGAGCACAGATACGCAGTATTTT,CASSVGYRGEVSGSTDTQYF
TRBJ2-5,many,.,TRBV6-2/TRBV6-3,TGTGCCAGCAGTGAAGAACTCTTGGGCAGGAAGTACCAAGAGACCCAGTACTTC,CASSEELLGRKYQETQYF
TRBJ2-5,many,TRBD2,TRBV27,TGTGCCAGCAGCCCGAGACTAGCGGGAGTCCGAGGGGGCCAGTACTTC,CASSPRLAGVRGGQYF
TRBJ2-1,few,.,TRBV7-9,TGTGCCAGCAGCTCGCGGGGCGGGTTCAGGCAGTTCTTC,CASSSRGGFRQFF
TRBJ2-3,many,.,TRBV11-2,TGTGCCAGCAGCTTCGGGGATCCGGGGGAGACGCAGTATTTT,CASSFGDPGETQYF